These T cell receptor beta chains were read from a single sample in a study of T cells in Graves' hyperthyroidism and ophthalmopathy. TCRdb reanalysed the multiplex PCR reads using MiXCR and keeps one entry per CDR3 protein. Of roughly 580,000 distinct CDR3 sequences listed, just over 45% are singletons. Sequencing used peripheral blood or thyroid tissue (not recorded which). The origin of the receptors is a woman in her late teens or twenties with Graves' hyperthyroidism. The CDR3 runs from the conserved cysteine through the conserved F or W. The D gene is left open where the match is weak. The size entry is marked missing in some rows and otherwise reads once, few, many or a size class.

j_gene | abundance | d_gene | v_gene | CDR3nt | CDR3aa
TRBJ1-2 | many | - | TRBV6-4 | TGTGCCAGCAGTGACGAACGAATGGGAGGCTACACCTTC | CASSDERMGGYTF
TRBJ1-2 | once | - | TRBV4-3 | TGCGCCAGCAGCCAAGGGGGCGCTGGCTATGGCTACACCTTC | CASSQGGAGYGYTF
TRBJ2-2 | few | - | TRBV20-1 | TGCAGTGCTACCCGACGGGGCGACGGGGAGCTGTTTTTT | CSATRRGDGELFF
TRBJ1-4 | - | - | TRBV9 | TGTGCCAGCAGCTCACGGGCGGACGGGGAAAAACTGTTTTTT | CASSSRADGEKLFF
TRBJ2-7 | - | - | TRBV7-6 | TGTGTCAGCAGCTCTACAGGGTTCGGGGCCGAGCAGTACTTC | CVSSSTGFGAEQYF
TRBJ1-3 | many | - | TRBV25-1 | TGTGCCAGCAGGCGGGCCAACTCTGGAAACACCATATATTTT | CASRRANSGNTIYF
TRBJ2-7 | - | - | TRBV6-5 | TGTGCCAGCAGTTTGAAAGGGCACGAGCAGTACTTC | CASSLKGHEQYF
TRBJ1-1 | - | TRBD1 | TRBV29-1 | TGCAGCGTTGAAGTGCCGGACAGGACCGTCGCTGAAGCTTTCTTT | CSVEVPDRTVAEAFF
TRBJ1-1 | once | - | TRBV7-7 | TGCGCCAGCAGCCCGTCCCAGGGGAACCCTGAAGCTTTCTTT | CASSPSQGNPEAFF
TRBJ1-2 | many | - | TRBV24-1 | TGTGCCACCAGTGATTTGCAAGGTCGGCGGTTCATCTTC | CATSDLQGRRFIF
TRBJ1-5 | - | - | TRBV2 | TGTGCCAGCAGTTACTTAGACAGCAATCAGCCCCAGCATTTT | CASSYLDSNQPQHF